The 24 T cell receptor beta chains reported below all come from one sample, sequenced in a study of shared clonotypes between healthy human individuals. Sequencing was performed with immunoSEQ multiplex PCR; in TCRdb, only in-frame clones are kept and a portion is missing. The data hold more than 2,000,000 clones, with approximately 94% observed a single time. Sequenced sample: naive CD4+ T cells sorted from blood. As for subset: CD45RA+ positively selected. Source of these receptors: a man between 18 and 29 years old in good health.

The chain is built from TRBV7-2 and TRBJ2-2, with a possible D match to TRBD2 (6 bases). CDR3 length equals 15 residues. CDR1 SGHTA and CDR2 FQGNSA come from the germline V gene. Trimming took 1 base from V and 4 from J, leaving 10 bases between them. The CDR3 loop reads CASSLVSGSTGELFF. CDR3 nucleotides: TGTGCCAGCAGCTTAGTTTCCGGGAGCACCGGGGAGCTGTTTTTT.

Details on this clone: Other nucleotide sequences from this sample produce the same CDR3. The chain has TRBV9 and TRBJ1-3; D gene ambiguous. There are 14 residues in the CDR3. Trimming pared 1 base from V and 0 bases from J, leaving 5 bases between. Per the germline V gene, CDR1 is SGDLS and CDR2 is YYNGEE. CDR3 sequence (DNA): TGTGCCAGCAGCGTAACCGACTCTGGAAACACCATATATTTT. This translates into CASSVTDSGNTIYF.

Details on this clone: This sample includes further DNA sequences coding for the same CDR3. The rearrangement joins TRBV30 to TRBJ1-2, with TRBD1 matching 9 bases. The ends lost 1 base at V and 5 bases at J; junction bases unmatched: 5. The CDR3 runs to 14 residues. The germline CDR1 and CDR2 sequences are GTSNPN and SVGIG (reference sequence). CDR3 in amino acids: CAWSGTGEGYGYTF. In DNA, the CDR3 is TGTGCCTGGAGTGGGACAGGGGAGGGATATGGCTACACCTTC.

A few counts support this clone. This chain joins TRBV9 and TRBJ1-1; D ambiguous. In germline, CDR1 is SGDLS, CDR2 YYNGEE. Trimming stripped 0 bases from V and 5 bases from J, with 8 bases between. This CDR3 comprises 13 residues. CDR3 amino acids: CASSVVAGTEAFF. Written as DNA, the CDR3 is TGTGCCAGCAGCGTAGTTGCAGGAACTGAAGCTTTCTTT.

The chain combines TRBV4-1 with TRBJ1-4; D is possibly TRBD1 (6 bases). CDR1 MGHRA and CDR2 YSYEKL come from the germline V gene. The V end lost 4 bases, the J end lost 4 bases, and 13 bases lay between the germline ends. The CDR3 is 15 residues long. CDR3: CASSLARGVNEKLFF. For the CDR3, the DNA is TGCGCCAGCAGCCTGGCGAGGGGGGTTAATGAAAAACTGTTTTTT.

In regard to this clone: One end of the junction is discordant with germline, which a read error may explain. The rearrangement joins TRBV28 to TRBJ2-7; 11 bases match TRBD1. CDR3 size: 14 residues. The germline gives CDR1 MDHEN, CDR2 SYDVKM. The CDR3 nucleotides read TGTGCCAGCACTTTAGATGGGACAGGGGGAAGGGCGGACTTC. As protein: CASTLDGTGGRADF.

CDR3 nucleotide sequence: TGTGCCAGCGGCCCGGGACAGGGCCTCTTCACCTTC. This codes for CASGPGQGLFTF. This chain links TRBV25-1 with TRBJ1-2; 9 nucleotides align to TRBD1. V was clipped by 8 bases and J by 13 bases; unmatched bases: 11. Per the germline V gene, CDR1 is MGHDK and CDR2 is SYGVNS. CDR3 length equals 12 residues.

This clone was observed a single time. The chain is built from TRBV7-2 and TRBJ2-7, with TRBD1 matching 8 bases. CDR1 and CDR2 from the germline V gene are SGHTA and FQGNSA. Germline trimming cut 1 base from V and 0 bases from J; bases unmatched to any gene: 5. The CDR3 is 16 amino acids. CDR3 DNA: TGTGCCAGCAGCTTAGGGGGACAGGCCAGCTCCTACGAGCAGTACTTC. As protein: CASSLGGQASSYEQYF.

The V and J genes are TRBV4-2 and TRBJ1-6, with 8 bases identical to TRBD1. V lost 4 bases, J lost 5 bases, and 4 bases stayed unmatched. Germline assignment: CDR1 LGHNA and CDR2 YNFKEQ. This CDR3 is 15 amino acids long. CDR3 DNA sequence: TGTGCCAGCAGCCTCCAGGGGGCGAATAATTCACCCCTCCACTTT. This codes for CASSLQGANNSPLHF.

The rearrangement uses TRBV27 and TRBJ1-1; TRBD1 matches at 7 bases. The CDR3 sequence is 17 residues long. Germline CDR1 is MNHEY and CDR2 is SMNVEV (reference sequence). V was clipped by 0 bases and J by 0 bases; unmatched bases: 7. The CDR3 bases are TGTGCCAGCAGTTTATCGGGCTGGGACAGACTGAACACTGAAGCTTTCTTT. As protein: CASSLSGWDRLNTEAFF.

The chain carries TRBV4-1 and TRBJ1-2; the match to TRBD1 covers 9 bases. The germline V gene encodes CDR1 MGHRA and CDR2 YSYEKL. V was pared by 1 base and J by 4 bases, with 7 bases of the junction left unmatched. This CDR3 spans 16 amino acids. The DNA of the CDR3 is TGCGCCAGCAGCCAAGTTCCTGGGACAGGGCCCTATGGCTACACCTTC. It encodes CASSQVPGTGPYGYTF.

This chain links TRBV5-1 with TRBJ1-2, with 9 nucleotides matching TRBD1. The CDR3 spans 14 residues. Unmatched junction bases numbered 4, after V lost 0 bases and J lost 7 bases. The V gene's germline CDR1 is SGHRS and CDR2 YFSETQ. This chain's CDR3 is CASSLDGQGSGYTF. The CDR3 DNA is TGCGCCAGCAGCTTGGACGGACAGGGGTCTGGCTACACCTTC.

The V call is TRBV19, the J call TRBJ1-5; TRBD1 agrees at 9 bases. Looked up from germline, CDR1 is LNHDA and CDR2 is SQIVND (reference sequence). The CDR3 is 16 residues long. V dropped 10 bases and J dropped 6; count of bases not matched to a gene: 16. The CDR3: CATSSRDRAVGQPQHF. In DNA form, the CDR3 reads TGTGCCACCTCATCAAGGGACAGGGCGGTGGGTCAGCCCCAGCATTTT. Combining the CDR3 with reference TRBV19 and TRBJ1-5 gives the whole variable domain DGGITQSPKYLFRKEGQNVTLSCEQNLNHDAMYWYRQDPGQGLRLIYYSQIVNDFQKGDIAEGYSVSREKKESFPLTVTSAQKNPTAFYLCATSSRDRAVGQPQHFGDGTRLSIL.

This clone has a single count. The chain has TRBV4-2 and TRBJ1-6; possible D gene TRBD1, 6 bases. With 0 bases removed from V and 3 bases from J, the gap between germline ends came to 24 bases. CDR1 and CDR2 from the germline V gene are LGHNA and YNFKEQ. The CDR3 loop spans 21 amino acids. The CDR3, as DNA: TGTGCCAGCAGCCAAGATTCGAAGGGGGTCCCGAGTTTAGGCTATAATTCACCCCTCCACTTT. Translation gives CASSQDSKGVPSLGYNSPLHF.

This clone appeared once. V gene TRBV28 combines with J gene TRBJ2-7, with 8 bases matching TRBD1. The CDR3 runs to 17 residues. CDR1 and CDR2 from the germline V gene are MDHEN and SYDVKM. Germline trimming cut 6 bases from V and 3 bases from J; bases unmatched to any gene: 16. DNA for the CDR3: TGTGCCAGCAGCCGCCTCGGGACAGGCCGTCGTGGCTACGAGCAGTACTTC. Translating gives CASSRLGTGRRGYEQYF.

The CDR3 reads CASKGQGVAGELFF. CDR3 bases: TGTGCCAGCAAGGGACAGGGGGTCGCCGGGGAGCTGTTTTTT. The chain combines TRBV9 with TRBJ2-2; 11 positions agree with TRBD1. Trimming took 6 bases from V and 6 from J; bases not matched to a gene: 4. The CDR3 consists of 14 residues. Germline CDR1 reads SGDLS; CDR2 reads YYNGEE.

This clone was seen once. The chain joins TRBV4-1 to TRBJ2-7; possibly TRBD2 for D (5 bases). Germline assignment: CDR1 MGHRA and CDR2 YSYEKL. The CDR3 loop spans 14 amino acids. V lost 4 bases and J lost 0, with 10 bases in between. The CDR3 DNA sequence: TGCGCCAGCAGCCCGGGGTCCTACTCCTACGAGCAGTACTTC. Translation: CASSPGSYSYEQYF.

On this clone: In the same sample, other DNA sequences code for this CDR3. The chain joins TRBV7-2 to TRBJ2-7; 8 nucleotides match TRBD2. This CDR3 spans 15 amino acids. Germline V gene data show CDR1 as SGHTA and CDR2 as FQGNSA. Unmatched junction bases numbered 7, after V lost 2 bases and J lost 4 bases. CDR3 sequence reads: CASSLPGLAAYEQYF. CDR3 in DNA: TGTGCCAGCAGCTTACCTGGACTAGCCGCTTACGAGCAGTACTTC. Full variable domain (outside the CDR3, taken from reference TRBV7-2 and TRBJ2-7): GAGVSQSPSNKVTEKGKDVELRCDPISGHTALYWYRQSLGQGLEFLIYFQGNSAPDKSGLPSDRFSAERTGGSVSTLTIQRTQQEDSAVYLCASSLPGLAAYEQYFGPGTRLTVT.

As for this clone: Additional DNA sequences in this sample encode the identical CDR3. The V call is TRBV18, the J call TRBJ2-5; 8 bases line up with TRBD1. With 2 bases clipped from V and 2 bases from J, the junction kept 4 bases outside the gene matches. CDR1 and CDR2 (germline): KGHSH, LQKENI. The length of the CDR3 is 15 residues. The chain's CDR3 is CASSPRQGSQETQYF. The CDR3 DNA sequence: TGTGCCAGCTCACCAAGACAGGGGTCACAAGAGACCCAGTACTTC.

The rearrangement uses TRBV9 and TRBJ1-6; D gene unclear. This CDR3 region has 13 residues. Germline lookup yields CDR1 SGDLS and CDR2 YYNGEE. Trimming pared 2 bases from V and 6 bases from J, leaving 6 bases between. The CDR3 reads CASSVDGNSPLHF. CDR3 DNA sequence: TGTGCCAGCAGCGTTGACGGTAATTCACCCCTCCACTTT.

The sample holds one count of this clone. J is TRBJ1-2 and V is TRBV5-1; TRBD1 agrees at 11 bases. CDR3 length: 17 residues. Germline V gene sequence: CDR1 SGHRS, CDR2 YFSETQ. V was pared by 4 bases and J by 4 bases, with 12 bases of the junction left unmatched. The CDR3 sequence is CASSPQDRGPFGYGYTF. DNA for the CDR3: TGCGCCAGCAGCCCGCAGGACAGGGGGCCGTTTGGCTATGGCTACACCTTC.

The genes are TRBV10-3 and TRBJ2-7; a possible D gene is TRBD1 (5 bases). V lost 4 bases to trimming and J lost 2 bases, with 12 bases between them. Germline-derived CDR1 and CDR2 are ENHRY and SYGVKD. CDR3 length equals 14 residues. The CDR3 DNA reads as TGTGCCATCAGTGGGGTTACGACAGCCTACGAGCAGTACTTC. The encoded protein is CAISGVTTAYEQYF.

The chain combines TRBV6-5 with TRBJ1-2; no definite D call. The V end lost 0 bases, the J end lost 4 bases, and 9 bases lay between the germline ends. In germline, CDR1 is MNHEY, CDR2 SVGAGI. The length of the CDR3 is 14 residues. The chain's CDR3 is CASSYSGLGYGYTF. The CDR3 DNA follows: TGTGCCAGCAGTTACTCTGGGTTGGGCTATGGCTACACCTTC.

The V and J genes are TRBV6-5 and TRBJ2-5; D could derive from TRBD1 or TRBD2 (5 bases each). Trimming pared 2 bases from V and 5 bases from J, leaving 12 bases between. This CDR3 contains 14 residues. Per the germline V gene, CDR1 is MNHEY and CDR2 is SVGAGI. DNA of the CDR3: TGTGCCAGCAGTTACGATAGGGGAGTGGAGACCCAGTACTTC. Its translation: CASSYDRGVETQYF.